These 7 T cell receptor beta chains originate from one sample sequenced in a study of shared clonotypes between healthy human individuals (TCRdb year 2020). To prepare the library, the immunoSEQ multiplex PCR assay was applied. As stored in TCRdb, this immuneACCESS dataset retains in-frame rearrangements with V and J assigned. A fraction of the clones does not appear; measured against another copy, unresolved V genes explain less than half of the discrepancy, and the remainder lacks a known reason. This sample has around 2.1 million clones in its table, and approximately 96% of those were observed once. About 0.13% of the sample lies in the top ten. The sample was naive CD4+ T cells sorted from blood. The sample's cell subset or site label, in plain terms: CD45RA+ positively selected. The receptors stem from a man aged 18 to 30 in good health.

The chain uses TRBV7-2 and TRBJ1-5; TRBD1 aligns across 8 bases. J gave up 6 bases and V 2 bases, and 6 bases lay outside the gene matches. The CDR3 extends over 15 amino acids. The germline V gene encodes CDR1 SGHTA and CDR2 FQGNSA. The CDR3 DNA reads as TGTGCCAGCAGCTTACGAGACAGGGGCGGTCAGCCCCAGCATTTT. It yields the protein CASSLRDRGGQPQHF.

The V gene is TRBV4-3, the J gene TRBJ2-3; the match to TRBD2 covers 13 bases. V lost 3 bases, J lost 3 bases, and 6 bases stayed unmatched. CDR3 length: 17 amino acids. Germline values: CDR1 LGHNA, CDR2 YSLEER. The CDR3 loop is CASSHGLAGVETDTQYF. CDR3 in DNA: TGCGCCAGCAGCCACGGACTAGCGGGAGTTGAGACAGATACGCAGTATTTT.

V is TRBV2 and J is TRBJ2-5, with a weak D call TRBD1 (6 bases). V was shortened by 7 bases and J by 1 base, with 13 bases between the two germline ends. CDR3 length equals 14 residues. Germline-derived CDR1 and CDR2 are SNHLY and FYNNEI. The CDR3 sequence: CASKRTEIQETQYF. The CDR3 coding sequence is TGTGCCAGCAAGAGGACAGAGATCCAAGAGACCCAGTACTTC.

This chain joins TRBV4-1 and TRBJ2-5, with D possibly matching TRBD1 (5 bases). The V end lost 0 bases, the J end lost 7 bases, and 12 bases lay between the germline ends. CDR1 and CDR2 from the germline V gene are MGHRA and YSYEKL. The length of the CDR3 is 14 residues. CDR3 in DNA: TGCGCCAGCAGCCAAGAGGAAGGGGTTGGGACCCAGTACTTC. Its protein is CASSQEEGVGTQYF.

A note on this clone: The identical CDR3 is also encoded by other nucleotide sequences in the sample. J is TRBJ1-5 and V is TRBV30, with 11 bases aligning to TRBD1. CDR1 is GTSNPN and CDR2 is SVGIG in the germline V gene (reference sequence). V gave up 2 bases and J gave up 7 bases; unmatched junction bases: 4. The CDR3 length is 14 residues. CDR3 coding DNA: TGTGCCTGGAGTACGGGACAGGGGGGCCAGCCCCAGCATTTT. It is translated as CAWSTGQGGQPQHF.

About this clone itself: Other DNA variants within this sample encode the same CDR3. V usage is TRBV7-9 and J usage is TRBJ2-5; D remains unclear. Germline V gene lookup returns CDR1 SEHNR and CDR2 FQNEAQ (reference sequence). V dropped 2 bases and J dropped 4 bases, with 5 bases sitting between them. The CDR3 spans 12 residues. The CDR3 DNA reads as TGTGCCAGCAGCTTAATAAGAGAGACCCAGTACTTC. It codes for CASSLIRETQYF.

The J gene is TRBJ1-2, the V gene TRBV10-3, with TRBD1 matching 7 bases. Germline CDR1 reads ENHRY; CDR2 reads SYGVKD. This CDR3 has 14 amino acids. J gave up 0 bases and V 6 bases, and 4 bases lay outside the gene matches. The CDR3 DNA reads TGTGCCATCAGCCAGGGGGACGCTAACTATGGCTACACCTTC. Protein product: CAISQGDANYGYTF.